The next 9 T cell receptor beta chains were all read from a single sample in a study of a mutant IDH1 vaccine in newly diagnosed glioma. The antigens these receptors bind are not known. The repertoire was sequenced with immunoSEQ multiplex PCR; TCRdb's copy has only in-frame clones and lacks some. The table shows tens of thousands of clones, with around 87% occurring only once. The sample's time point: week 23, last vaccination. Mutant IDH1 20-mer peptide, at 300 ug, made up each vaccine dose, with topical imiquimod. The material was PBMCs, obtained from a glioma patient whose treatment included an IDH1 peptide vaccine. These TCRs come from a man between 35 and 55 years old with glioma.

CDR3 DNA sequence: TGCAGCGTTAGGGAACCCAACGTTTACACCTTC. It specifies CSVREPNVYTF. The chain combines TRBV29-1 with TRBJ1-2; D is undetermined. Germline CDR1 SQVTM, CDR2 ANQGSEA. The CDR3 has 11 amino acids. Trimming stripped 5 bases from V and 11 bases from J, with 15 bases between.

V usage is TRBV9 and J usage is TRBJ1-1; unclear D gene. Germline V gives CDR1 SGDLS, CDR2 YYNGEE. The CDR3 runs to 14 residues. Trimming shortened V by 0 bases and J by 6 bases, and 12 bases separated the two germline ends. CDR3 loop: CASSVGVTSPEAFF. In nucleotides, the CDR3 is TGTGCCAGCAGCGTAGGCGTAACTAGTCCTGAAGCTTTCTTT.

The rearrangement links TRBV4-1 to TRBJ1-5; D gene unclear. The V gene's germline CDR1 is MGHRA and CDR2 YSYEKL. Trimming left V 2 bases short and J 3 bases short, with 8 bases between. The CDR3 consists of 14 residues. The CDR3 DNA reads as TGCGCCAGCAGCCAATTTGACACCAATCAGCCCCAGCATTTT. Its protein product is CASSQFDTNQPQHF.

About this clone itself: In the same sample, other DNA sequences code for this CDR3. The gene calls are TRBV5-5 and TRBJ2-7; perhaps TRBD1 as D (6 bases). Trimming cost V 2 bases and J 2 bases, with 14 bases left between them. Germline V gene sequence: CDR1 SGHKS, CDR2 YYEKEE (reference sequence). This CDR3 is 15 amino acids long. The CDR3 protein is CASSLGQGLTYEQYF. In nucleotides, the CDR3 is TGTGCCAGCAGCTTAGGGCAGGGGCTTACCTACGAGCAGTACTTC.

This clone has only one observation. The CDR3 is CASSLVLASGSGDTQYF. The CDR3 DNA sequence: TGTGCCAGCAGCTTAGTTCTGGCTAGCGGGAGTGGAGATACGCAGTATTTT. V gene TRBV7-8 combines with J gene TRBJ2-3, with 10 nucleotides matching TRBD2. This CDR3 is 17 amino acids long. From germline, CDR1 is SGHVS and CDR2 FQNEAQ. V lost 1 base to trimming and J lost 5 bases; unmatched junction nucleotides: 9.

The genes are TRBV15 and TRBJ1-1; D call uncertain. V lost 0 bases and J lost 0, with 5 bases in between. This CDR3 comprises 14 residues. Germline values: CDR1 LNHNV, CDR2 YYDKDF (reference sequence). The CDR3 DNA is TGTGCCACCAGCAGAGATCGTATGAACACTGAAGCTTTCTTT. Protein product: CATSRDRMNTEAFF.

CDR3 DNA: TGTGCCAGCAGCTTAGTTCAATCGAGCCAAGAGACCCAGTACTTC. As protein: CASSLVQSSQETQYF. This sequence joins TRBV7-6 and TRBJ2-5; the D is unclear. CDR3 length equals 15 residues. Between the trimmed V and J ends, which lost 1 base and 1 base, there was a span of 10 bases. Germline-derived CDR1 and CDR2 are SGHVS and FNYEAQ.

V and J are TRBV19 and TRBJ1-1; D not resolved. Trimming removed 3 bases at V and 4 bases at J, with 9 bases between. The germline gives CDR1 LNHDA, CDR2 SQIVND (reference sequence). The CDR3 length is 13 residues. CDR3 in amino acids: CASSMDVVTEAFF. In DNA form, the CDR3 reads TGTGCCAGTAGTATGGACGTCGTCACTGAAGCTTTCTTT. The full variable domain, with the rest looked up from reference TRBV19 and TRBJ1-1, is DGGITQSPKYLFRKEGQNVTLSCEQNLNHDAMYWYRQDPGQGLRLIYYSQIVNDFQKGDIAEGYSVSREKKESFPLTVTSAQKNPTAFYLCASSMDVVTEAFFGQGTRLTVV.

The V and J genes are TRBV19 and TRBJ2-5, with TRBD2 identical over 15 bases. The germline V gene encodes CDR1 LNHDA and CDR2 SQIVND (reference sequence). J lost 1 base, V lost 7 bases, and 7 bases had no gene match. This CDR3 has 17 amino acids. CDR3 nucleotide sequence: TGTGCCAGTAAAGGGACTAGCGGGAGGCCGGGCCAAGAGACCCAGTACTTC. Translated, it gives CASKGTSGRPGQETQYF.